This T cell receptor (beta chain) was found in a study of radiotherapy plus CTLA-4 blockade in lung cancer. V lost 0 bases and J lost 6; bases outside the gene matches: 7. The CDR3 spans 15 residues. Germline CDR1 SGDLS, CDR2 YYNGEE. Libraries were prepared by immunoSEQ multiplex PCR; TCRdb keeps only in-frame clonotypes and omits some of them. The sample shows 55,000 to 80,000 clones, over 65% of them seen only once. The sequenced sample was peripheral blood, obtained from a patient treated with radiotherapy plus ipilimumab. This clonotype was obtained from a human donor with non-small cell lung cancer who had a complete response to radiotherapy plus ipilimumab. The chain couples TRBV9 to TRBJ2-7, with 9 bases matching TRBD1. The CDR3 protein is CASSVEPGQGSEQYF. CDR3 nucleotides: TGTGCCAGCAGCGTAGAACCGGGACAGGGCTCCGAGCAGTACTTC.